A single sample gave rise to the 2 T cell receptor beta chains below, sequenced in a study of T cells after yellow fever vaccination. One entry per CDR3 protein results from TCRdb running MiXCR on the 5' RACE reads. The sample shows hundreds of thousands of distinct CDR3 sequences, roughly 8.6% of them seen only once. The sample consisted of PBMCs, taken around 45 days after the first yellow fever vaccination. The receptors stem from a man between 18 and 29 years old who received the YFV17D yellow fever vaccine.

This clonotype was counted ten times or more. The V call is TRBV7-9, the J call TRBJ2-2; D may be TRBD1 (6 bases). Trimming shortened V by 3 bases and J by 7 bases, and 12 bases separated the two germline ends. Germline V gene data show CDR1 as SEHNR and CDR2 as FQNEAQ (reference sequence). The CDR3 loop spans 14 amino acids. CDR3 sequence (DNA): TGTGCCAGCAGCTTGCCTACAGGGTTCGGGGAGCTGTTTTTT. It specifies CASSLPTGFGELFF.

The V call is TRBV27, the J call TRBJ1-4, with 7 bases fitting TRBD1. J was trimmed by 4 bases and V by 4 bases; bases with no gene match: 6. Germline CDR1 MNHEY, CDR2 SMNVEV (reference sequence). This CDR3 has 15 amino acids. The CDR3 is CASSSTGVLNEKLFF. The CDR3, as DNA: TGTGCCAGCAGTTCCACAGGGGTACTTAATGAAAAACTGTTTTTT.